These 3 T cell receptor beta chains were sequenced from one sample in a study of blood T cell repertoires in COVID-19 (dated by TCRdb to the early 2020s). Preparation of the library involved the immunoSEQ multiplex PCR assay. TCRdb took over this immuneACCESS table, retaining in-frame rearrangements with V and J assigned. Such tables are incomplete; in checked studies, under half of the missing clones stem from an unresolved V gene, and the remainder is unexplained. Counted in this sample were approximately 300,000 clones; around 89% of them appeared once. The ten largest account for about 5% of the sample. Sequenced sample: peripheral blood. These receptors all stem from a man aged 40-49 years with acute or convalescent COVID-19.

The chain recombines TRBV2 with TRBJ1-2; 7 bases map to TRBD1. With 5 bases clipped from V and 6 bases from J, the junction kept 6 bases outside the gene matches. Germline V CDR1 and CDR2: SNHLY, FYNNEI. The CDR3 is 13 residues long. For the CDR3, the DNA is TGTGCCAGCAGTATCCGGGACAGAAATGGCTACACCTTC. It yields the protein CASSIRDRNGYTF. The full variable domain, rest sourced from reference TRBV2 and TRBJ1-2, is EPEVTQTPSHQVTQMGQEVILRCVPISNHLYFYWYRQILGQKVEFLVSFYNNEISEKSEIFDDQFSVERPDGSNFTLKIRSTKLEDSAMYFCASSIRDRNGYTFGSGTRLTVV.

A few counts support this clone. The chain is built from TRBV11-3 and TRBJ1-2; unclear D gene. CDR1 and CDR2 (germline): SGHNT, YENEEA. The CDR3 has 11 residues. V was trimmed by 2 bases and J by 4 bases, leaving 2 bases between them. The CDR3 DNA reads TGTGCCAGCAGCTTACGCTATGGCTACACCTTC. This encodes CASSLRYGYTF.

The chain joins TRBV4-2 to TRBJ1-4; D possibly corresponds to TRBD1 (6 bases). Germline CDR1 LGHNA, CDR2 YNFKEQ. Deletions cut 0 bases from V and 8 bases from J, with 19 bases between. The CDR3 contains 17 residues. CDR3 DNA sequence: TGTGCCAGCAGCCAAGAATTAGGGCGGGGGCGCAGCGAAAAACTGTTTTTT. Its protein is CASSQELGRGRSEKLFF.